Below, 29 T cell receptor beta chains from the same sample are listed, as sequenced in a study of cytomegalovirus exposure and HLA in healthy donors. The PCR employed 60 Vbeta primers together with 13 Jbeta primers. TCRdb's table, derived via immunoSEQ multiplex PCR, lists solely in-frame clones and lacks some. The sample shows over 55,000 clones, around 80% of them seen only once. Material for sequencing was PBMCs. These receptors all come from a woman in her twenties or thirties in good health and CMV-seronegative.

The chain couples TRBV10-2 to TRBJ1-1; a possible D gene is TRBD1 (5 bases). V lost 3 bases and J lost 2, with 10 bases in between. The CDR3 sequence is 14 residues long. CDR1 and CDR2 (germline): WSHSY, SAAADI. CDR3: CASSDRRGNTEAFF. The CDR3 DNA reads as TGCGCCAGCAGTGACAGGCGGGGCAACACTGAAGCTTTCTTT.

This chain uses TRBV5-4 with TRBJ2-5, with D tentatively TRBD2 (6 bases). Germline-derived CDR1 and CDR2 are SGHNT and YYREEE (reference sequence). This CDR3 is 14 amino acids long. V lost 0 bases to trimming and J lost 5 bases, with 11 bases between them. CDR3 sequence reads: CASSLEDYEETQYF. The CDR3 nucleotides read TGTGCCAGCAGCTTGGAGGACTATGAGGAGACCCAGTACTTC.

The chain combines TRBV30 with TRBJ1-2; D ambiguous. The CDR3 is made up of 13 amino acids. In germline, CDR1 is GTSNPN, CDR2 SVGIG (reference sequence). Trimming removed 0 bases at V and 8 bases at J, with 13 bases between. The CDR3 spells CAWSVAPSTGYTF. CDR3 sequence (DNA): TGTGCCTGGAGTGTAGCCCCCTCCACCGGCTACACCTTC.

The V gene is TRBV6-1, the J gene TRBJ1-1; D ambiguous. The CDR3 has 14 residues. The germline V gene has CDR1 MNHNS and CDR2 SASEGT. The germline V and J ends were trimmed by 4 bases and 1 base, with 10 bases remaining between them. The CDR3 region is CASSVRRSNTEAFF. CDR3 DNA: TGTGCCAGCAGTGTGCGCAGGTCGAACACTGAAGCTTTCTTT.

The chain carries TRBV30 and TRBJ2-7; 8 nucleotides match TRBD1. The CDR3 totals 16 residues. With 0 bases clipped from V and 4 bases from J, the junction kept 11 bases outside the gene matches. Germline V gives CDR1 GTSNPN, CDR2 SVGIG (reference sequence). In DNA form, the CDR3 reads TGTGCCTGGAGTGTAATATCGGGCAGGGGGCAATACGAGCAGTACTTC. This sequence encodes CAWSVISGRGQYEQYF.

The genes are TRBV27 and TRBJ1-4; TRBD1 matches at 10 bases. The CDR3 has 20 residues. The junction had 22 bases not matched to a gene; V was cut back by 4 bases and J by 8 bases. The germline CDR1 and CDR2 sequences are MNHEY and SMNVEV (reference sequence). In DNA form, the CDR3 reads TGTGCCAGCAGTTCGACCGACAGGGGGCTCTCTAGTTTCGTGAAAGAAAAACTGTTTTTT. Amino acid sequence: CASSSTDRGLSSFVKEKLFF.

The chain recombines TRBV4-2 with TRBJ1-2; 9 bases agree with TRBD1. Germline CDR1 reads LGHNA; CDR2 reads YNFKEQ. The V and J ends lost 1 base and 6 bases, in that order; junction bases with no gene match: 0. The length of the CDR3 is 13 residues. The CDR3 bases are TGTGCCAGCAGCCAAGGGACAGGGGATGGCTACACCTTC. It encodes CASSQGTGDGYTF.

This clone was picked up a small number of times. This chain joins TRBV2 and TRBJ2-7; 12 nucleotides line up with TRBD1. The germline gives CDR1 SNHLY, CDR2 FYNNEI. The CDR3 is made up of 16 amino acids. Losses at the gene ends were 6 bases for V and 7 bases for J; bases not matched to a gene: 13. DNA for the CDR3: TGTGCCAGCAGCGTCCTCCGGGACAGGGGGCCTAGAGAGCAGTACTTC. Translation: CASSVLRDRGPREQYF.

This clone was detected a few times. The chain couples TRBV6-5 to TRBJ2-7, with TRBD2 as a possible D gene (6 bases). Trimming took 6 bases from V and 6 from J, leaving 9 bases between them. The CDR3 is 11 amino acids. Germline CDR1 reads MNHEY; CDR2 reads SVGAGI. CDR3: CASREAGEQYF. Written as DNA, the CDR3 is TGTGCCAGCAGGGAAGCGGGCGAGCAGTACTTC.

CDR3 region: CASNRDSSYEQYF. Written as DNA, the CDR3 is TGTGCCAGCAACCGGGACAGCTCCTACGAGCAGTACTTC. The chain links TRBV6-1 to TRBJ2-7, with TRBD1 identical over 7 bases. This CDR3 region has 13 residues. The germline CDR1 and CDR2 sequences are MNHNS and SASEGT. With 7 bases clipped from V and 0 bases from J, the junction kept 3 bases outside the gene matches.

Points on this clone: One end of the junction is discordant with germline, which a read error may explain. The CDR3 coding sequence is TGCAGCGTTCAAGACAGGGGGAAAGGGCGCAATCAGCCCCAGCATTTT. The encoded protein is CSVQDRGKGRNQPQHF. The chain has TRBV29-1 and TRBJ1-5; 9 nucleotides agree with TRBD1. CDR3 length: 16 residues. Germline V CDR1 and CDR2: SQVTM, ANQGSEA.

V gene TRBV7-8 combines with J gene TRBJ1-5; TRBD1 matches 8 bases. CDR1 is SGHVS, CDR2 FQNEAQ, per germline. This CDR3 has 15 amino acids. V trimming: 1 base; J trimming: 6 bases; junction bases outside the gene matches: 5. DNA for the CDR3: TGTGCCAGCAGCTTAGGGACAGGGACAGGTCAGCCCCAGCATTTT. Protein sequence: CASSLGTGTGQPQHF.

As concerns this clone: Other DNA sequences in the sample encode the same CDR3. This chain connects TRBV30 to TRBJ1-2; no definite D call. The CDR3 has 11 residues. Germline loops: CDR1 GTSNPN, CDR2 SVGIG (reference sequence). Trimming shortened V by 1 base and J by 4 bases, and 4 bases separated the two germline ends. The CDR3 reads CAWSAFYGYTF. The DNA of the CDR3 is TGTGCCTGGAGTGCTTTCTATGGCTACACCTTC.

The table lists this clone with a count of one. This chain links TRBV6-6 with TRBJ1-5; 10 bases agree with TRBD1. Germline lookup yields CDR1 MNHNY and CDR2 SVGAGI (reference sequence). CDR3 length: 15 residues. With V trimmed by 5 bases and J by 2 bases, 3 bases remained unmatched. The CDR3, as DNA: TGTGCCAGCAGTGGGGGGACAGGGGGCAATCAGCCCCAGCATTTT. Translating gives CASSGGTGGNQPQHF.

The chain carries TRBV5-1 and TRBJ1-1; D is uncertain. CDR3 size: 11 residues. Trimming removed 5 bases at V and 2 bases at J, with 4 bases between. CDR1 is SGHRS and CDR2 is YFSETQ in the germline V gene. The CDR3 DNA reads TGCGCCAGCAGACAAAACACTGAAGCTTTCTTT. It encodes CASRQNTEAFF.

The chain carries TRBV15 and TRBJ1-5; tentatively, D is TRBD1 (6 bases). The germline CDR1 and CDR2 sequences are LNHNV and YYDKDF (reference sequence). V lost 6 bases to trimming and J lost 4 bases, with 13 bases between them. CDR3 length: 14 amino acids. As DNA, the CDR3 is TGTGCCACCAGGCTTCAGGGGTCGAATCAGCCCCAGCATTTT. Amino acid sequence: CATRLQGSNQPQHF. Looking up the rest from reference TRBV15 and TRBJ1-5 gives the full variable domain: DAMVIQNPRYQVTQFGKPVTLSCSQTLNHNVMYWYQQKSSQAPKLLFHYYDKDFNNEADTPDNFQSRRPNTSFCFLDIRSPGLGDTAMYLCATRLQGSNQPQHFGDGTRLSIL.

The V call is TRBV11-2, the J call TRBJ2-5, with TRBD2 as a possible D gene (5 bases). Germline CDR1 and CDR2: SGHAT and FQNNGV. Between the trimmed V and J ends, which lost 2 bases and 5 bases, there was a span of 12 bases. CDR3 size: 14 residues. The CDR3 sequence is CASSLSGPRETQYF. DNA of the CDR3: TGTGCCAGCAGCTTAAGCGGACCGCGGGAGACCCAGTACTTC.

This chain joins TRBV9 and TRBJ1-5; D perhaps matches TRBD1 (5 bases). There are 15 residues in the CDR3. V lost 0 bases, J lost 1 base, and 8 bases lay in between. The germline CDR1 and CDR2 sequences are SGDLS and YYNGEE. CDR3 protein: CASSVEAGSNQPQHF. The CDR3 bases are TGTGCCAGCAGCGTAGAGGCAGGGAGCAATCAGCCCCAGCATTTT.

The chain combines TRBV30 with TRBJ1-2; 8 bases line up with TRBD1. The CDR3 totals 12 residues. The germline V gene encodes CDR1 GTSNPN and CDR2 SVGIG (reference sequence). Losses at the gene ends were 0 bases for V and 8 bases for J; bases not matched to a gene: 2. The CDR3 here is CAWSVQGGGYTF. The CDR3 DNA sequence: TGTGCCTGGAGTGTACAGGGGGGGGGCTACACCTTC.

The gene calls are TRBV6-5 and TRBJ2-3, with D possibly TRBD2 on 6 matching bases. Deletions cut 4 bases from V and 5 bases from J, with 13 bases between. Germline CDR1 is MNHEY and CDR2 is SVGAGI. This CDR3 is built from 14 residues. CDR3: CASSFSRGKDTQYF. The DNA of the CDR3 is TGTGCCAGCAGTTTTTCCCGGGGGAAAGATACGCAGTATTTT.

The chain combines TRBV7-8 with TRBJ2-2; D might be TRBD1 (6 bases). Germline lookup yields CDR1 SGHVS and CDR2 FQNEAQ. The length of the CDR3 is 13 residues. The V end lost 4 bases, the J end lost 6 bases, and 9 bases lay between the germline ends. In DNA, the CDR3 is TGTGCCAGCAGCTGGCAGGGGTCCGGGGAGCTGTTTTTT. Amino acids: CASSWQGSGELFF. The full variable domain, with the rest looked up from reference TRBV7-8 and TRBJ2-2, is GAGVSQSPRYKVAKRGQDVALRCDPISGHVSLFWYQQALGQGPEFLTYFQNEAQLDKSGLPSDRFFAERPEGSVSTLKIQRTQQEDSAVYLCASSWQGSGELFFGEGSRLTVL.

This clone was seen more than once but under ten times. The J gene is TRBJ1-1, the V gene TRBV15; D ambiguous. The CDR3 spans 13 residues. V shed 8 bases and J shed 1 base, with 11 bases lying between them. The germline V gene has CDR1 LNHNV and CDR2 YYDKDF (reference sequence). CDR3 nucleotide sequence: TGTGCCACCTCCGCCTCCAGGAACACTGAAGCTTTCTTT. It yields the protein CATSASRNTEAFF.

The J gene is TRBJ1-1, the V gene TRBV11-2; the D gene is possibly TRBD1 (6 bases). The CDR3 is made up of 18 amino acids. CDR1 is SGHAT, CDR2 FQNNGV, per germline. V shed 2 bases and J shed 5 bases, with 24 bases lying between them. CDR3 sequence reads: CASSLRGLRKADGTEAFF. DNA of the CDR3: TGTGCCAGCAGCTTAAGGGGGTTACGGAAGGCGGACGGGACTGAAGCTTTCTTT.

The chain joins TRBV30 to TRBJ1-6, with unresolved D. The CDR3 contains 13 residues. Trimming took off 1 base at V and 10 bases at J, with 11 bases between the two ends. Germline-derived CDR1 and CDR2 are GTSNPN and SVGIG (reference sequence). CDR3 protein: CAWSGNRESPLHF. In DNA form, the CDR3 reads TGTGCCTGGAGTGGGAACAGAGAATCACCCCTCCACTTT.

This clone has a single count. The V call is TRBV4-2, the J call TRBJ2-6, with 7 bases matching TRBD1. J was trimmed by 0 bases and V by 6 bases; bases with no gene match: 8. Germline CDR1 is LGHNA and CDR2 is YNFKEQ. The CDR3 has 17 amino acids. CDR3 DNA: TGTGCCAGCAGACCCGGGACAGTCATCTCTGGGGCCAACGTCCTGACTTTC. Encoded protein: CASRPGTVISGANVLTF.

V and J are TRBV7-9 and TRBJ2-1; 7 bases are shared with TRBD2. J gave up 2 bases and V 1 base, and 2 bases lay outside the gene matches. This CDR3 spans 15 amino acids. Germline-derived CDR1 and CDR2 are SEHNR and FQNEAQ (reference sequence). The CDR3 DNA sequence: TGTGCCAGCAGCTTAGTGGGGGGGGCCTACAATGAGCAGTTCTTC. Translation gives CASSLVGGAYNEQFF.

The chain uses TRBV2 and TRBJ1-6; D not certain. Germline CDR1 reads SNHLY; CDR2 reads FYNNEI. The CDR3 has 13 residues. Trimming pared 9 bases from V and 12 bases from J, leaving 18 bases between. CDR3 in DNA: TGTGCCAGTCCCGGTGGACCGGGAAGACCCCTCCACTTT. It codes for CASPGGPGRPLHF.

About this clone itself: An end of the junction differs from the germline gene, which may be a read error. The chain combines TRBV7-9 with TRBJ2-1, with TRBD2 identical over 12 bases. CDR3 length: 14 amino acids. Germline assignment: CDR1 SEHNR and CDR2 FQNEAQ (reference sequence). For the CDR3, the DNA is TGTGCCAGCACCCTAGCGGGAGGGTACAGTGAGCAGTTCTTC. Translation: CASTLAGGYSEQFF.

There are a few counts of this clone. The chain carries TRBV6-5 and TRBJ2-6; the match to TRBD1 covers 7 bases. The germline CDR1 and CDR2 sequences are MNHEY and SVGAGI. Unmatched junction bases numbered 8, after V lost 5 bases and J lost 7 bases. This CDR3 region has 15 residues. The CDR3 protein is CASSKTGDGANVLTF. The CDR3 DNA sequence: TGTGCCAGCAGTAAAACAGGGGATGGAGCCAACGTCCTGACTTTC.